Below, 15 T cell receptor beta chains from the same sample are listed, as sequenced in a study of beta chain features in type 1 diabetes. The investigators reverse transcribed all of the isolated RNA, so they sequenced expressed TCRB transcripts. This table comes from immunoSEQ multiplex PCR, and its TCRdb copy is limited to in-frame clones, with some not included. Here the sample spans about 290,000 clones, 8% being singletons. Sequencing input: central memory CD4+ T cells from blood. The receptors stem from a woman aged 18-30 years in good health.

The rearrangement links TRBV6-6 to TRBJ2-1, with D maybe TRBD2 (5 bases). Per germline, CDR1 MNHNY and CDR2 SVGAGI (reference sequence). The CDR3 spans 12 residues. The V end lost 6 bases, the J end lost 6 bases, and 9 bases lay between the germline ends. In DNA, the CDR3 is TGTGCCAGCAGGGACTTTAGCAATGAGCAGTTCTTC. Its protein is CASRDFSNEQFF.

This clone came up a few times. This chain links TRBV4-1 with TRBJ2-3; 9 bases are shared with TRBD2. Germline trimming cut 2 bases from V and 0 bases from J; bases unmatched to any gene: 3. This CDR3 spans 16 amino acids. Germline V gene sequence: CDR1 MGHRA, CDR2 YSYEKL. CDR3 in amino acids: CASSQFSGGSTDTQYF. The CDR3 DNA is TGCGCCAGCAGCCAATTTAGCGGGGGTAGCACAGATACGCAGTATTTT.

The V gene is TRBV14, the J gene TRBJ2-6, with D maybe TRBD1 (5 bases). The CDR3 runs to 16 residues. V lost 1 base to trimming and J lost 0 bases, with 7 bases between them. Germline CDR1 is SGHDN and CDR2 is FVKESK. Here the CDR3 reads CASSQVGHSGANVLTF. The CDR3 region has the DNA TGTGCCAGCAGCCAAGTAGGACACTCTGGGGCCAACGTCCTGACTTTC.

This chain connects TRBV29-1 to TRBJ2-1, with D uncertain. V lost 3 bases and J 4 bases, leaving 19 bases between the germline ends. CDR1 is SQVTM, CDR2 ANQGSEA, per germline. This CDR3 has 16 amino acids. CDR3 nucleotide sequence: TGCAGCGTTGAGGGTTCGATTCCGCGAATTTACAATGAGCAGTTCTTC. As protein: CSVEGSIPRIYNEQFF.

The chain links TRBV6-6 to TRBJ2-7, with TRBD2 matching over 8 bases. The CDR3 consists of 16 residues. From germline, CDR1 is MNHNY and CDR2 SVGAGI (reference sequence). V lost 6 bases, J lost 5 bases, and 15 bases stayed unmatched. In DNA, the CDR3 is TGTGCCAGCAGCAGCCCCCGGGAGGGGCGCGGAGACGAGCAGTACTTC. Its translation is CASSSPREGRGDEQYF.

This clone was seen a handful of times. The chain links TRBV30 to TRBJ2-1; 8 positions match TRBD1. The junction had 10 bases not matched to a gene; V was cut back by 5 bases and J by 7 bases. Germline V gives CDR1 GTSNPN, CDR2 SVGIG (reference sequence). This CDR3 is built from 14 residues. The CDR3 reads CAWGTGYSLNEQFF. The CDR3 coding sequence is TGTGCCTGGGGGACAGGTTATTCTTTAAATGAGCAGTTCTTC.

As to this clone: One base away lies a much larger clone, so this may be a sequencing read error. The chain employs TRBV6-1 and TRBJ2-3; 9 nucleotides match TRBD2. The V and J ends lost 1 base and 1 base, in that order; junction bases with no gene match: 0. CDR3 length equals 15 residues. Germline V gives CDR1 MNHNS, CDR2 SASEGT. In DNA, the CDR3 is TGTGCCAGCAGTGAAGGGACTAGCGGCACAGATACGCAGTATTTT. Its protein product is CASSEGTSGTDTQYF.

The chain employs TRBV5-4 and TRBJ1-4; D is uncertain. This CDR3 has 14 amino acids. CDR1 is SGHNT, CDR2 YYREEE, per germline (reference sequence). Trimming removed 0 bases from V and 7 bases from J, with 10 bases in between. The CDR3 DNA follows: TGTGCCAGCAGCTTGGCGGCGGGTGGTGAAAAACTGTTTTTT. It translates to CASSLAAGGEKLFF.

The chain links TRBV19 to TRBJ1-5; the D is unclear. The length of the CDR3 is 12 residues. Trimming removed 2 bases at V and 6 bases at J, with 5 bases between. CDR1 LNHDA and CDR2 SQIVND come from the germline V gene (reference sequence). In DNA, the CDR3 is TGTGCCAGTAGTATAAATCGTCAGCCCCAGCATTTT. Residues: CASSINRQPQHF.

CDR3 sequence reads: CASSLGRGLDYGYTF. CDR3 DNA: TGTGCCAGCAGTCTCGGTAGGGGGCTTGACTATGGCTACACCTTC. The chain employs TRBV6-1 and TRBJ1-2, with 7 positions matching TRBD1. This CDR3 contains 15 residues. Germline CDR1 and CDR2: MNHNS and SASEGT. The trim removed 5 bases at V and 3 bases at J, leaving 9 bases unmatched.

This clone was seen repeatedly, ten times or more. Here the CDR3 reads CAWRGGASGANVLTF. In DNA, the CDR3 is TGTGCCTGGAGGGGCGGCGCTTCTGGGGCCAACGTCCTGACTTTC. The chain couples TRBV30 to TRBJ2-6; the D is unclear. Germline CDR1 reads GTSNPN; CDR2 reads SVGIG (reference sequence). The ends were cut back, 3 bases at V and 1 base at J, with 10 bases in the middle. This CDR3 contains 15 residues.

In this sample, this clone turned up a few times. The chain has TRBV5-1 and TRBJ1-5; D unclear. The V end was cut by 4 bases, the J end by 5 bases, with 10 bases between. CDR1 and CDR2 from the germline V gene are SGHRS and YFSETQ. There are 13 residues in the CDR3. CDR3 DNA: TGCGCCAGCAGCATTGGTTGGGATCAGCCCCAGCATTTT. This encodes CASSIGWDQPQHF.

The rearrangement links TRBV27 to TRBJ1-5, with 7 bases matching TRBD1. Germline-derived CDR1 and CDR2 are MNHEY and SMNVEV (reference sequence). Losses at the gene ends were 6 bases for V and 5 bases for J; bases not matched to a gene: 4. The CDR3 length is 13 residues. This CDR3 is CASSARGDQPQHF. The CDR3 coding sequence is TGTGCCAGCAGCGCCAGGGGGGATCAGCCCCAGCATTTT.

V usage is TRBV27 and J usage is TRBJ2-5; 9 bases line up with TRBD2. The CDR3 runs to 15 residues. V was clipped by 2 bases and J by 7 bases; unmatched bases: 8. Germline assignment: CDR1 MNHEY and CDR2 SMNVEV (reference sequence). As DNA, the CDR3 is TGTGCCAGCAGTTTAGTCGCGGGAGGGCCCGGGACCCAGTACTTC. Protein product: CASSLVAGGPGTQYF.

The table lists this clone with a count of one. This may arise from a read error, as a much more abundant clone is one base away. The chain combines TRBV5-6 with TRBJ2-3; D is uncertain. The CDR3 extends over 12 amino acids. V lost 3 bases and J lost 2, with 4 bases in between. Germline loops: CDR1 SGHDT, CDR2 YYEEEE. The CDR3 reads CASSSTTDTQYF. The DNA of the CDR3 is TGTGCCAGCAGCTCTACCACAGATACGCAGTATTTT.